The 30 T cell receptor beta chains below were found in one sample sequenced in a study of blood T cells in healthy people across ages. The use of a sample-barcoded 5' primer and a J-beta primer mix characterized a second PCR of roughly 6 to 11 cycles. TCRdb recomputed calls from the 5' RACE reads with MiXCR, one row per CDR3 protein. This repertoire shows around 280,000 distinct CDR3 sequences, around 29% found once; its top ten account for approximately 29%. Material: blood. The receptors here all came from a woman between 65 and 79 years old in good health.

The chain joins TRBV7-8 to TRBJ1-2, with 9 positions matching TRBD1. J gave up 4 bases and V 5 bases, and 2 bases lay outside the gene matches. Germline CDR1 and CDR2: SGHVS and FQNEAQ. This CDR3 region has 13 residues. CDR3 nucleotides: TGTGCCAGCAGCATACAGGGGGCCTATGGCTACACCTTC. As protein: CASSIQGAYGYTF.

The CDR3 reads CASINRGKGETQYF. The DNA for the CDR3 is TGTGCCAGCATTAACAGGGGTAAGGGAGAGACCCAGTACTTC. The V gene is TRBV28, the J gene TRBJ2-5; 7 bases match TRBD1. The V segment lost 7 bases and the J segment 4 bases; nucleotides outside the gene matches: 9. Germline lookup yields CDR1 MDHEN and CDR2 SYDVKM. CDR3 length equals 14 residues.

CDR3 loop: CASSSRVSGVANEQFF. The DNA for the CDR3 is TGTGCCAGCAGCTCCAGGGTGTCAGGGGTGGCGAATGAGCAGTTCTTC. The chain couples TRBV5-5 to TRBJ2-5; D is possibly TRBD1 (6 bases). The closer fit of TRBJ2-1 to the DNA end suggests the J call may be wrong. This CDR3 comprises 16 residues. Germline values: CDR1 SGHKS, CDR2 YYEKEE (reference sequence).

V gene TRBV5-5 combines with J gene TRBJ2-5; 10 bases agree with TRBD2. V lost 3 bases, J lost 5 bases, and 7 bases stayed unmatched. This CDR3 is built from 15 residues. Germline V gene sequence: CDR1 SGHKS, CDR2 YYEKEE (reference sequence). CDR3 loop: CASSSLAGAAETQYF. The CDR3 nucleotides read TGTGCCAGCAGCTCCCTAGCGGGAGCAGCTGAGACCCAGTACTTC.

This clonotype was found a few times. A much larger clone sits a single nucleotide away, making a read error possible. The chain has TRBV7-2 and TRBJ2-7; no clear D. The CDR3 totals 11 residues. Germline V gene data show CDR1 as SGHTA and CDR2 as FQGNSA. The V and J ends lost 5 bases and 2 bases respectively, with 4 bases between them. CDR3 sequence (DNA): TGTGCCAGCAGCCACGCCTACGAGCAGTACTTC. Translation: CASSHAYEQYF.

This clonotype was observed a handful of times. This chain uses TRBV7-2 with TRBJ2-3; D might be TRBD2 (5 bases). This CDR3 region has 13 residues. Trimming shortened V by 6 bases and J by 3 bases, and 10 bases separated the two germline ends. CDR1 is SGHTA, CDR2 FQGNSA, per germline. DNA of the CDR3: TGTGCCAGCAGACGGGATCCAACAGATACGCAGTATTTT. Translated, it gives CASRRDPTDTQYF.

This chain joins TRBV20-1 and TRBJ1-4; 10 nucleotides agree with TRBD1. The CDR3 runs to 15 residues. Per germline, CDR1 DFQATT and CDR2 SNEGSKA (reference sequence). Trimming removed 2 bases from V and 8 bases from J; junction bases left unmatched: 8. The CDR3 DNA sequence: TGCAGTGCTAGACACGGACAGGGGGAGAGGGAAAAACTGTTTTTT. This translates into CSARHGQGEREKLFF.

V is TRBV7-2 and J is TRBJ2-5; no definite D call. Per germline, CDR1 SGHTA and CDR2 FQGNSA. Trimming took 1 base from V and 3 from J, leaving 9 bases between them. The CDR3 extends over 14 amino acids. CDR3 bases: TGTGCCAGCAGCTTAGTTGTCCAAGAAGAGACCCAGTACTTC. It yields the protein CASSLVVQEETQYF.

In its sample, this clonotype was seen a few times. This chain connects TRBV7-9 to TRBJ2-1; no firm D call. CDR3 length: 17 amino acids. V was pared by 4 bases and J by 0 bases, with 16 bases between. From germline, CDR1 is SEHNR and CDR2 FQNEAQ (reference sequence). In nucleotides, the CDR3 is TGTGCCAGCAGCTCCTCCACGAGTTACAGCTCCTACAATGAGCAGTTCTTC. Its protein product is CASSSSTSYSSYNEQFF.

In this sample, this clonotype turned up a few times. This sequence joins TRBV6-5 and TRBJ1-5, with D unresolved. Looked up from germline, CDR1 is MNHEY and CDR2 is SVGAGI. With 5 bases removed from V and 9 bases from J, the gap between germline ends came to 11 bases. The CDR3 runs 12 residues. The CDR3 region is CASSPPSGPQHF. In DNA form, the CDR3 reads TGTGCCAGCAGTCCTCCATCGGGGCCCCAGCATTTT.

This clonotype was picked up a small number of times. CDR3 residues: CSVWRGGADTQYF. The CDR3 bases are TGCAGCGTTTGGAGGGGGGGGGCAGATACGCAGTATTTT. This chain joins TRBV29-1 and TRBJ2-3; weak D call: TRBD2 (7 bases). V lost 5 bases, J lost 4 bases, and 13 bases lay in between. This CDR3 spans 13 amino acids. Germline assignment: CDR1 SQVTM and CDR2 ANQGSEA.

The chain links TRBV5-1 to TRBJ1-4, with TRBD1 identical over 10 bases. Trimming cost V 4 bases and J 7 bases; bases outside gene matches: 7. CDR1 is SGHRS and CDR2 is YFSETQ in the germline V gene. The CDR3 runs 15 residues. CDR3 residues: CASSDDRGLGEKLFF. CDR3 nucleotide sequence: TGCGCCAGCAGCGATGACAGGGGGCTCGGTGAAAAACTGTTTTTT.

Comment on this clonotype: This may stem from a read error, because a much larger clone lies one nucleotide away. V is TRBV27 and J is TRBJ2-3, with 9 nucleotides matching TRBD2. Looked up from germline, CDR1 is MNHEY and CDR2 is SMNVEV (reference sequence). The CDR3 runs 15 residues. CDR3 sequence (DNA): TGTACCAGCAGTTTGCGGGAGGGCCTCACAGATACGCAGTATTTT. It codes for CTSSLREGLTDTQYF.

The chain has TRBV2 and TRBJ2-5; 8 bases line up with TRBD2. The end of the DNA is better explained by TRBJ2-1, so the J call may be wrong. The CDR3 contains 14 residues. Germline CDR1 SNHLY, CDR2 FYNNEI. The CDR3 loop is CASITGTSSHEQFF. In nucleotides, the CDR3 is TGTGCCAGCATCACCGGGACTAGTAGCCATGAGCAGTTCTTC.

This clonotype was detected only a few times. This chain links TRBV5-8 with TRBJ1-1; D gene ambiguous. CDR3 size: 11 residues. CDR1 SGHTS and CDR2 YDEGEE come from the germline V gene. V was shortened by 1 base and J by 8 bases, with 6 bases between the two germline ends. The CDR3 DNA sequence: TGTGCCAGCAGCTTGACCGGGGAAGCTTTCTTT. This sequence encodes CASSLTGEAFF.

This clonotype was seen a few times. The rearrangement uses TRBV29-1 and TRBJ2-1, with TRBD1 matching over 11 bases. Germline trimming cut 7 bases from V and 7 bases from J; bases unmatched to any gene: 9. Per germline, CDR1 SQVTM and CDR2 ANQGSEA. This CDR3 has 14 residues. CDR3 amino acids: CSARGQGGWNEQFF. CDR3 nucleotides: TGCAGCGCTCGGGGACAGGGGGGTTGGAATGAGCAGTTCTTC.

This clonotype was observed a handful of times. The chain couples TRBV3-1 to TRBJ1-2; D remains unclear. Germline V gene sequence: CDR1 LGHDT, CDR2 YNNKEL (reference sequence). The CDR3 has 15 residues. Trimming took off 4 bases at V and 4 bases at J, with 16 bases between the two ends. CDR3 residues: CASSPLAPGLYGYTF. The DNA of the CDR3 is TGTGCCAGCAGCCCCTTGGCGCCGGGTCTCTATGGCTACACCTTC.

This rearrangement joins TRBV21-1 to TRBJ1-1; the table's D call of TRBD1 was not tested on the DNA. TRBV21-1 is shown as a pseudogene. There are 16 residues in the CDR3. This CDR3 reads CASSSSGHSMNTEAFF. The CDR3 nucleotides are TGTGCCAGCAGCAGCTCGGGACACAGCATGAACACTGAAGCTTTCTTT.

The chain recombines TRBV27 with TRBJ2-7; D is uncertain. The CDR3 extends over 15 amino acids. V shed 3 bases and J shed 2 bases, with 14 bases lying between them. Germline V CDR1 and CDR2: MNHEY, SMNVEV (reference sequence). CDR3 in amino acids: CASSLKRPNPYEQYF. The CDR3 nucleotides are TGTGCCAGCAGTTTGAAGCGCCCGAACCCCTACGAGCAGTACTTC.

This clonotype has a single count. Given a much more abundant clone one base away, this may be a read error. The chain carries TRBV11-3 and TRBJ2-7; the D call may be TRBD1 or TRBD2 (5 bases each). This CDR3 comprises 13 residues. Trimming took 1 base from V and 3 from J, leaving 7 bases between them. Germline V gene data show CDR1 as SGHNT and CDR2 as YENEEA. CDR3 coding DNA: TGTGCCAGCAGCTTAGCGGGGCACTACGAGCAGTACTTC. This codes for CASSLAGHYEQYF.

By share, this clonotype counts as medium-sized. The chain uses TRBV7-9 and TRBJ2-3; D gene ambiguous. Germline V gene sequence: CDR1 SEHNR, CDR2 FQNEAQ (reference sequence). The CDR3 covers 14 residues. The V gene lost 5 bases and the J gene lost 1 base, with 10 bases spanning the gap. The CDR3 protein is CASSPLGGTDTQYF. CDR3 coding DNA: TGTGCCAGCAGCCCACTGGGCGGCACAGATACGCAGTATTTT.

The chain links TRBV3-1 to TRBJ2-5, with TRBD1 as a possible D gene (6 bases). Trimming shortened V by 3 bases and J by 3 bases, and 11 bases separated the two germline ends. This CDR3 has 14 amino acids. The germline gives CDR1 LGHDT, CDR2 YNNKEL (reference sequence). Here the CDR3 reads CASSQQGQKETQYF. DNA for the CDR3: TGTGCCAGCAGCCAGCAGGGGCAAAAAGAGACCCAGTACTTC.

This clonotype was counted only a few times. The gene calls are TRBV6-6 and TRBJ1-1; unclear D gene. This CDR3 region has 13 residues. The germline gives CDR1 MNHNY, CDR2 SVGAGI (reference sequence). V was shortened by 7 bases and J by 1 base, with 10 bases between the two germline ends. CDR3 bases: TGTGCCAGCAAGCATTGGGGGAACACTGAAGCTTTCTTT. It codes for CASKHWGNTEAFF.

The table lists this clonotype with many counts. The CDR3 here is CASSSSGAYNEQFF. The CDR3 DNA follows: TGTGCCAGCAGCAGTAGCGGGGCCTACAATGAGCAGTTCTTC. The V and J genes are TRBV7-3 and TRBJ2-1; 8 bases align to TRBD2. Per the germline V gene, CDR1 is SGHTA and CDR2 is FQGTGA. V trimming: 5 bases; J trimming: 2 bases; junction bases outside the gene matches: 2. The CDR3 runs to 14 residues.

V is TRBV24-1 and J is TRBJ2-1; TRBD2 aligns across 12 bases. This CDR3 contains 16 residues. The germline V gene encodes CDR1 KGHDR and CDR2 SFDVKD. The V and J ends lost 5 bases and 9 bases, in that order; junction bases with no gene match: 10. The CDR3 loop is CATSVRTSGILGEQFF. For the CDR3, the DNA is TGTGCCACCAGTGTTCGGACTAGCGGGATTTTAGGTGAGCAGTTCTTC.

The V and J genes are TRBV7-9 and TRBJ2-1, with D maybe TRBD1 (6 bases). The ends were cut back, 5 bases at V and 2 bases at J, with 16 bases in the middle. From germline, CDR1 is SEHNR and CDR2 FQNEAQ (reference sequence). This CDR3 region has 16 residues. CDR3 amino acids: CASSITGTPPYNEQFF. The CDR3 DNA sequence: TGTGCCAGCAGCATAACCGGGACACCTCCCTACAATGAGCAGTTCTTC. The full variable domain, with the rest looked up from reference TRBV7-9 and TRBJ2-1, is DTGVSQNPRHKITKRGQNVTFRCDPISEHNRLYWYRQTLGQGPEFLTYFQNEAQLEKSRLLSDRFSAERPKGSFSTLEIQRTEQGDSAMYLCASSITGTPPYNEQFFGPGTRLTVL.

This clonotype was seen only a few times. V and J are TRBV12-3 or TRBV12-4 and TRBJ1-5; D possibly corresponds to TRBD1 (5 bases). CDR3 length equals 14 residues. V gave up 1 base and J gave up 7 bases, with 11 bases separating them. For the CDR3, the DNA is TGTGCCAGCAGTTTAGGTCATGGGGGACAGCCCCAGCATTTT. Protein sequence: CASSLGHGGQPQHF.

V and J are TRBV2 and TRBJ1-1; the match to TRBD1 covers 9 bases. The junction had 7 bases not matched to a gene; V was cut back by 11 bases and J by 0 bases. Germline values: CDR1 SNHLY, CDR2 FYNNEI. The CDR3 length is 14 residues. DNA of the CDR3: TGTGCCTCCCAGGGGACAGGGATGAACACTGAAGCTTTCTTT. Its translation: CASQGTGMNTEAFF.

The sample holds many counts of this clonotype. The V call is TRBV4-3, the J call TRBJ2-6, with D unclear. Trimming left V 0 bases short and J 0 bases short, with 9 bases between. The germline V gene encodes CDR1 LGHNA and CDR2 YSLEER. CDR3 length equals 17 residues. CDR3 coding DNA: TGCGCCAGCAGCCAAGAGGCGGATACCTCTGGGGCCAACGTCCTGACTTTC. The encoded protein is CASSQEADTSGANVLTF.

The chain recombines TRBV20-1 with TRBJ1-6, with TRBD1 identical over 10 bases. The CDR3 consists of 15 residues. V gave up 2 bases and J gave up 5 bases; unmatched junction bases: 3. Germline loops: CDR1 DFQATT, CDR2 SNEGSKA (reference sequence). The CDR3 loop reads CSARFGTGDNSPLHF. CDR3 in DNA: TGCAGTGCTAGATTTGGGACAGGGGATAATTCACCCCTCCACTTT.